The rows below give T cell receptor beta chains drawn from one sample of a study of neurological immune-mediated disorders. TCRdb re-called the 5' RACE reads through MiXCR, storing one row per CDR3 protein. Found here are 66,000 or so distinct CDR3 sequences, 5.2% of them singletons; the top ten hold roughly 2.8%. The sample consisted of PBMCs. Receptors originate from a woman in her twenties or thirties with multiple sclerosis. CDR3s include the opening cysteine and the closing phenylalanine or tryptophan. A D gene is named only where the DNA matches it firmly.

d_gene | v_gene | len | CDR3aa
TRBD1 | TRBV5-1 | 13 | CASRGTENYEQYF
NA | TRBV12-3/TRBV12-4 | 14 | CASRPAGTPNEQFF
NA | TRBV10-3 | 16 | CAVTAVGAGLSYEQYF
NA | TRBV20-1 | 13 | CSAGGTAADGYTF
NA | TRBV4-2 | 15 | CASSQGQGREDSAFF
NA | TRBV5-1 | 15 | CASSSLGEQNTEAFF
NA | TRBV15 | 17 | CATSRDLGPNSGNTIYF
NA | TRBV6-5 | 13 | CASSSPGNEKLFF
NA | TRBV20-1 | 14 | CSARVRDHDQPQNF
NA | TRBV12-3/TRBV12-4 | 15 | CASSLAGGNTGELFF
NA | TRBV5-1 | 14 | CASSLEGYNTEAFF
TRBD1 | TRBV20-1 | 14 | CSASYRGQAYEQYF
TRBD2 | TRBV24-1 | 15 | CATSGTSGKQETQYF
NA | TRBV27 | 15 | CASSLRQGYNSPLHF
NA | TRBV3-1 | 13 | CASSQKDSSEAFF
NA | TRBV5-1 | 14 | CASRNDALNYGYTF
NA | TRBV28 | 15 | CASSLYTGLQETQYF
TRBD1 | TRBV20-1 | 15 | CSASPGGLPNTEAFF
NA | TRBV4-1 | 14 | CASSQAQRGQPQNF
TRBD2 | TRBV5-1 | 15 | CASSLSSGGQETQYF
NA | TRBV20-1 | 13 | CSARAGAREKLFF
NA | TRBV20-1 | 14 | CSARDDGGNTEAFF
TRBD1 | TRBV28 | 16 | CASSQPGQGVAETQYF